The rows below give T cell receptor beta chains drawn from one sample of a study of T cell responses to AZD1222 COVID-19 vaccine. Data came from immunoSEQ multiplex PCR; TCRdb stores just in-frame clones and leaves some out. In the table there are 150,000 or so clones, about 92% of which are singletons. The specimen comprised peripheral blood, sampled 28 days after the second AZD1222 dose. Receptors were obtained from an adult who received the AZD1222 COVID-19 vaccine. Each CDR3 is given with its conserved first and last residue. The D gene is left open where the match is weak. The size of a clone is reported for some rows only, either as once, few or many, or as a class for expanded clones.

j_gene	d_gene	abundance	v_gene	CDR3nt	CDR3aa
TRBJ1-4	TRBD1	NA	TRBV7-9	TGTGCCAGCAGCTTAGAAAGACAGGGACCTAACGAAAAACTGTTTTTT	CASSLERQGPNEKLFF
TRBJ1-2	NA	few	TRBV7-2	TGTGCCAGCAGCCCTCGAGTGGTCACGGCTAACTATGGCTACACCTTC	CASSPRVVTANYGYTF
TRBJ1-5	NA	once	TRBV7-9	TGTGCCAGCAGCTTAGCGGAAGGGGCTAATCAGCCCCAGCATTTT	CASSLAEGANQPQHF
TRBJ1-5	NA	NA	TRBV5-8	TGTGCCAGCAGCTTGGCCGGGGGCGGCCCTCAGCCCCAGCATTTT	CASSLAGGGPQPQHF
TRBJ2-5	NA	NA	TRBV6-1	TGTGCCAGCAGTGAACAGGGGGGAGAGGAGACCCAGTACTTC	CASSEQGGEETQYF
TRBJ1-2	NA	NA	TRBV7-9	TGTGCCAGCAGCTTAACAGTTTATGGCTACACCTTC	CASSLTVYGYTF
TRBJ2-2	TRBD2	NA	TRBV19	TGTGCCAGTCGGGGACTAGCGGGATCCGCGAACACCGGGGAGCTGTTTTTT	CASRGLAGSANTGELFF
TRBJ1-2	TRBD1	NA	TRBV27	TGTGCCAGCAGTATTGGGACAGGGAGAGGCTACACCTTC	CASSIGTGRGYTF
TRBJ2-2	NA	NA	TRBV19	TGTGCCAGTAGTATATGGTCCACCGGGGAGCTGTTTTTT	CASSIWSTGELFF
TRBJ2-3	NA	NA	TRBV9	TGTGCCAGCAGCGTAGCTACCGGGAGTCCCCCAGATACGCAGTATTTT	CASSVATGSPPDTQYF
TRBJ1-2	NA	NA	TRBV5-4	TGTGCCAGCAGCCGTGGAGGGGGGCGTCTTGGCTACACCTTC	CASSRGGGRLGYTF
TRBJ2-7	NA	NA	TRBV7-2	TGTGCCAGCAGCTTAGGTAGACGACCACCCATGGCATCCTACGAGCAGTACTTC	CASSLGRRPPMASYEQYF
TRBJ2-2	NA	NA	TRBV4-3	TGCGCCAGCAGCCAAGATGGCACCGGGGAGCTGTTTTTT	CASSQDGTGELFF
TRBJ1-3	NA	NA	TRBV6-6	TGTGCCAGCAGGCGACAGAGGGTTGGCGAGAGCTCTGGAAACACCATATATTTT	CASRRQRVGESSGNTIYF
TRBJ2-3	NA	NA	TRBV3-1/TRBV3-2	TGTGCCAGCAGCCAAGATCAAGGGGCAGATACGCAGTATTTT	CASSQDQGADTQYF
TRBJ1-5	TRBD1	NA	TRBV6-5	TGTGCCAGCAAGGCAGGGGGCGGGAATCAGCCCCAGCATTTT	CASKAGGGNQPQHF
TRBJ1-2	NA	NA	TRBV5-4	TGTGCCAGCAGCCAGGATTCTAACTATGGCTACACCTTC	CASSQDSNYGYTF
TRBJ1-5	TRBD1	NA	TRBV27	TGTGCCAGCAGCCATATACAGGGGTATCAGCCCCAGCATTTT	CASSHIQGYQPQHF
TRBJ1-5	TRBD1	NA	TRBV19	TGTGCCAGTAGTATAAGGTTGGGACAGGGGGCTCGTCAGCCCCAGCATTTT	CASSIRLGQGARQPQHF
TRBJ1-1	TRBD1	NA	TRBV11-2	TGTGCCAGCAGCTTAGTGCTGGGACAGGGATTGAACACTGAAGCTTTCTTT	CASSLVLGQGLNTEAFF
TRBJ1-3	NA	NA	TRBV6-5	TGTGCCAGCAGTCCACTAGACTTCGGAAACACCATATATTTT	CASSPLDFGNTIYF
TRBJ2-1	TRBD2	NA	TRBV19	TGTGCCAGTACCCCAATTACTAGCGGGAGTAATGAGCAGTTCTTC	CASTPITSGSNEQFF